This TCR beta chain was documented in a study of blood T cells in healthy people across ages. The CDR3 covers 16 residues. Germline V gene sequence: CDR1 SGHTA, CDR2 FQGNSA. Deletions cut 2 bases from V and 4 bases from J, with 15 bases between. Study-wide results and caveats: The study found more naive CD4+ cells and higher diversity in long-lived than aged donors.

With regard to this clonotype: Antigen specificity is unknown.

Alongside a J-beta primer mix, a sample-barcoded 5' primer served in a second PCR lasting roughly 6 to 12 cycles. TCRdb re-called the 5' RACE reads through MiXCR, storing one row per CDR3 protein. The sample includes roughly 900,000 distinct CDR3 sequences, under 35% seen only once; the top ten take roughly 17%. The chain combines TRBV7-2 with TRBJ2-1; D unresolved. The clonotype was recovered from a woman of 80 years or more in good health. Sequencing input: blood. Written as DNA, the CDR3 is TGTGCCAGCAGCTTATCCTCCGAGCGTTTTTACAATGAGCAGTTCTTC. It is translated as CASSLSSERFYNEQFF.